This T cell receptor (beta chain) was profiled in a study of T cells after yellow fever vaccination. Study outcomes and limitations: Abundant clonotypes from the bulk population could get into FACS-sorted repertoires as contaminants. The booster saw the reappearance of most primary-vaccination clones (roughly 95% CD4, about 85% CD8).

V shed 6 bases and J 2 bases; nucleotides not matched to a gene: 13. The CDR3 has 18 amino acids. Per germline, CDR1 MNHNS and CDR2 SASEGT. Remarks on this clonotype: Its matching antigen is unknown.

MiXCR, run by TCRdb on the 5' RACE reads, gives a single entry per CDR3 protein. The sample carries around 310,000 distinct CDR3 sequences, 8.7% recorded once. Source: PBMCs, taken on the day of the first yellow fever vaccination. The clonotype comes from a man aged 18 to 29 who received the YFV17D yellow fever vaccine. The chain is built from TRBV6-1 and TRBJ1-1; TRBD1 agrees at 12 bases. DNA of the CDR3: TGTGCCAGCAGCGACCGTTGGGACAGGGGGCTTTATAACACTGAAGCTTTCTTT. Translated, it gives CASSDRWDRGLYNTEAFF.